This T cell receptor beta chain came from a study of T cell changes during pregnancy in multiple sclerosis. The method was immunoSEQ multiplex PCR; TCRdb's version includes in-frame clones alone and lacks a portion of them. This table holds 20,000 to 25,000 clones, roughly 90% found once. The CDR3 is 16 amino acids. Germline V gene data show CDR1 as MGHRA and CDR2 as YSYEKL. Trimming removed 2 bases from V and 2 bases from J; junction bases left unmatched: 8. The J gene is TRBJ2-7, the V gene TRBV4-1, with TRBD2 identical over 8 bases. The sequences come from CD8+ T cells from peripheral blood mononuclear cells, collected after pregnancy. The receptor was isolated from a female donor with multiple sclerosis, enrolled in a pregnancy study. In nucleotides, the CDR3 is TGCGCCAGCAGCCAAATCAGCGGGAGCTCCGCCTACGAGCAGTACTTC. Translating gives CASSQISGSSAYEQYF.